Listed here are 21 T cell receptor beta chains from one sample, sequenced in a study of T cell repertoires in cytomegalovirus infection (dated by TCRdb to the late 2010s). Sequencer: Illumina HiSeq 1500. TCRdb itself trimmed the public reads at Q25 with fastp, ran MiXCR and retained productive beta chains. Each entry is one CDR3 protein sequence, shown with its most common DNA and genes. This sample gives roughly 640,000 distinct CDR3 sequences in total; approximately 24% of them show up just once. The ten largest clones add up to roughly 8% of the sample. The specimen sequenced was CD8+ T cells from PBMCs. These receptors originate from a human donor in good health (CMV status not recorded). Some clones in this sample may be carry-over from other donors' samples.

This rearrangement joins TRBV6-2 or TRBV6-3 to TRBJ2-7; 13 bases are a match to TRBD2. The J segment lost 6 bases and the V segment lost 4 bases, leaving 0 bases of the junction unmatched. Germline loops: CDR1 MNHEY, CDR2 SVGEGT. There are 13 residues in the CDR3. In nucleotides, the CDR3 is TGTGCCAGCAGTTGGACTAGCGGGGGCGAGCAGTACGTC. Amino acid sequence: CASSWTSGGEQYV.

The rearrangement joins TRBV27 to TRBJ2-2; 9 nucleotides line up with TRBD1. The CDR3 has 17 residues. Trimming removed 3 bases from V and 1 base from J; junction bases left unmatched: 6. Germline values: CDR1 MNHEY, CDR2 SMNVEV (reference sequence). For the CDR3, the DNA is TGTGCCAGCAGTTTGGCGACAGGGGGGATGAACACCGGGGAGCTGTTTTTT. Its translation is CASSLATGGMNTGELFF.

This clonotype was counted only a few times. J is TRBJ1-5 and V is TRBV6-6, with TRBD1 as a possible D gene (5 bases). Germline-derived CDR1 and CDR2 are MNHNY and SVGAGI (reference sequence). The CDR3 covers 13 residues. V shed 7 bases and J shed 6 bases, with 13 bases lying between them. CDR3 sequence (DNA): TGTGCCAGCACCCTGGGGAGGGGTCAGCCCCAGCATTTT. Protein: CASTLGRGQPQHF.

This clonotype was picked up many times. This sequence joins TRBV9 and TRBJ2-4; TRBD2 aligns across 7 bases. The CDR3 has 12 residues. The germline V gene encodes CDR1 SGDLS and CDR2 YYNGEE. V lost 3 bases to trimming and J lost 6 bases; unmatched junction nucleotides: 0. CDR3 sequence reads: CASSGGGNIQYF. The CDR3 DNA follows: TGTGCCAGCAGCGGGGGGGGAAACATTCAGTACTTC. The full variable domain, with the rest looked up from reference TRBV9 and TRBJ2-4, is DSGVTQTPKHLITATGQRVTLRCSPRSGDLSVYWYQQSLDQGLQFLIQYYNGEERAKGNILERFSAQQFPDLHSELNLSSLELGDSALYFCASSGGGNIQYFGAGTRLSVL.

J is TRBJ1-6 and V is TRBV7-3; D not certain. V was pared by 5 bases and J by 8 bases, with 13 bases between. This CDR3 has 14 amino acids. Germline lookup yields CDR1 SGHTA and CDR2 FQGTGA. CDR3 in amino acids: CASSATCSHSPLHF. The CDR3 bases are TGTGCCAGCAGCGCCACATGCTCTCATTCACCCCTCCACTTT.

This clonotype was detected only a few times. The chain couples TRBV7-6 to TRBJ1-2; no clear D. V dropped 4 bases and J dropped 4 bases, with 10 bases sitting between them. Germline lookup yields CDR1 SGHVS and CDR2 FNYEAQ. The CDR3 is 13 residues long. CDR3 sequence (DNA): TGTGCCAGCAGCTACCCTTCGGGCTATGGCTACACCTTC. This sequence encodes CASSYPSGYGYTF.

This clonotype was recorded a few times. The chain couples TRBV12-3 or TRBV12-4 to TRBJ2-1; D unresolved. The CDR3 is 13 amino acids. The V and J ends lost 10 bases and 4 bases respectively, with 14 bases between them. This chain's CDR3 is CAILPSLYNEQFF. In DNA form, the CDR3 reads TGTGCCATTCTACCTTCGCTTTACAATGAGCAGTTCTTC.

The rearrangement uses TRBV27 and TRBJ2-1, with D perhaps matching TRBD2 (5 bases). The CDR3 extends over 14 amino acids. Trimming took 3 bases from V and 4 from J, leaving 10 bases between them. Germline lookup yields CDR1 MNHEY and CDR2 SMNVEV (reference sequence). The CDR3 here is CASSFGVAYNEQFF. CDR3 nucleotides: TGTGCCAGCAGTTTCGGGGTAGCTTACAATGAGCAGTTCTTC.

CDR3 in amino acids: CASSLPRGMGTYNEQFF. DNA of the CDR3: TGTGCCAGCAGCTTACCCCGGGGAATGGGGACCTACAATGAGCAGTTCTTC. The V and J genes are TRBV5-4 and TRBJ2-1; possible D gene TRBD2, 5 bases. V was clipped by 2 bases and J by 2 bases, with 17 bases between them. The length of the CDR3 is 17 residues. CDR1 is SGHNT, CDR2 YYREEE, per germline (reference sequence).

This chain connects TRBV7-6 to TRBJ2-1; D is undetermined. Germline-derived CDR1 and CDR2 are SGHVS and FNYEAQ. Trimming took 6 bases from V and 3 from J, leaving 15 bases between them. CDR3 length: 15 residues. The CDR3 is CASSPKAAGYNEQFF. CDR3 nucleotide sequence: TGTGCCAGCAGTCCAAAGGCAGCAGGCTACAATGAGCAGTTCTTC.

At least ten counts were recorded for this clonotype. The chain has TRBV7-8 and TRBJ2-1; unclear D gene. This CDR3 contains 11 residues. Trimming removed 5 bases from V and 8 bases from J, with 7 bases in between. Germline V lookup: CDR1 SGHVS, CDR2 FQNEAQ. For the CDR3, the DNA is TGTGCCAGCAGCGTCTCTGATGAGCAGTTCTTC. Its translation: CASSVSDEQFF.

V gene TRBV29-1 combines with J gene TRBJ2-1; the D gene is possibly TRBD2 (7 bases). The CDR3 consists of 17 residues. Germline-derived CDR1 and CDR2 are SQVTM and ANQGSEA. With 2 bases removed from V and 1 base from J, the gap between germline ends came to 18 bases. DNA for the CDR3: TGCAGCGTTGAAACCCTCGGGGGGCTCGGGTCCTACAATGAGCAGTTCTTC. It translates to CSVETLGGLGSYNEQFF.

This clonotype was found many times. J is TRBJ1-1 and V is TRBV7-8; 7 bases match TRBD1. The CDR3 extends over 15 amino acids. Trimming removed 5 bases from V and 7 bases from J; junction bases left unmatched: 13. CDR1 is SGHVS and CDR2 is FQNEAQ in the germline V gene. The CDR3 coding sequence is TGTGCCAGCAGCCTTCCCCGACAGGGCACCAGTGAAGCTTTCTTT. It encodes CASSLPRQGTSEAFF.

The J gene is TRBJ2-1, the V gene TRBV12-3 or TRBV12-4, with 9 bases identical to TRBD2. The CDR3 has 17 residues. Trimming took 5 bases from V and 7 from J; bases not matched to a gene: 15. CDR3 sequence reads: CASSPRGAGGPRNEQFF. The CDR3 DNA sequence: TGTGCCAGCAGTCCCCGGGGGGCGGGGGGGCCGAGGAATGAGCAGTTCTTC.

This clonotype has only a few counts. The genes are TRBV28 and TRBJ2-5; D is unresolved. CDR1 is MDHEN, CDR2 SYDVKM, per germline. There are 13 residues in the CDR3. Deletions cut 6 bases from V and 0 bases from J, with 8 bases between. CDR3 amino acids: CASRDGDQETQYF. CDR3 nucleotides: TGTGCCAGCAGGGACGGCGACCAAGAGACCCAGTACTTC. Using reference TRBV28 and TRBJ2-5 for the parts outside the CDR3, the full variable domain is DVKVTQSSRYLVKRTGEKVFLECVQDMDHENMFWYRQDPGLGLRLIYFSYDVKMKEKGDIPEGYSVSREKKERFSLILESASTNQTSMYLCASRDGDQETQYFGPGTRLLVL.

This clonotype came up many times. Mismatch with germline at one junction end may stem from a read error. The J gene is TRBJ1-1, the V gene TRBV12-3 or TRBV12-4; D is unresolved. The CDR3 spans 13 residues. CDR3 loop: CASSLVVNTEAFF. DNA of the CDR3: TGTGCCAGCAGCTTAGTGGTGAACACTGAAGCTTTCTTT.

This clonotype was counted between two and nine times. The rearrangement joins TRBV20-1 to TRBJ1-1; TRBD1 aligns across 7 bases. V trimming: 3 bases; J trimming: 1 base; junction bases outside the gene matches: 11. The germline gives CDR1 DFQATT, CDR2 SNEGSKA (reference sequence). The CDR3 runs to 16 residues. CDR3 loop: CSASLWGWTGNTEAFF. CDR3 in DNA: TGCAGTGCTAGCCTATGGGGATGGACAGGGAACACTGAAGCTTTCTTT.

The table lists this clonotype with many counts. The genes are TRBV7-6 and TRBJ1-5, with D perhaps TRBD1 (5 bases). CDR1 SGHVS and CDR2 FNYEAQ come from the germline V gene. Trimming removed 5 bases from V and 5 bases from J, with 7 bases in between. The CDR3 consists of 12 residues. The CDR3 protein is CASSPGHQPQHF. CDR3 in DNA: TGTGCCAGCAGCCCGGGACATCAGCCCCAGCATTTT.

This clonotype was picked up a small number of times. CDR3 nucleotide sequence: TGTGCCAGCATGGGGGGGGACTGGGAGCAGTTCTTC. It encodes CASMGGDWEQFF. The chain combines TRBV6-5 with TRBJ2-1, with 7 bases identical to TRBD2. V was pared by 7 bases and J by 10 bases, with 7 bases of the junction left unmatched. The CDR3 runs to 12 residues. Germline CDR1 MNHEY, CDR2 SVGAGI.

This clonotype was counted ten times or more. The V gene is TRBV6-1, the J gene TRBJ1-4; D may be TRBD1 (6 bases). This CDR3 is 17 amino acids long. Deletions cut 6 bases from V and 8 bases from J, with 25 bases between. The germline CDR1 and CDR2 sequences are MNHNS and SASEGT. Here the CDR3 reads CASRSQSVGPGDEKLFF. CDR3 DNA sequence: TGTGCCAGCAGATCTCAGTCTGTGGGGCCAGGGGACGAAAAACTGTTTTTT.

This clonotype has more than one count but fewer than ten. The chain links TRBV28 to TRBJ2-1; D is perhaps TRBD2 (6 bases). Trimming removed 8 bases at V and 5 bases at J, with 10 bases between. CDR3 length equals 12 residues. From germline, CDR1 is MDHEN and CDR2 SYDVKM. The CDR3 DNA reads TGTGCCAGCTCCGGACTAAACAATGAGCAGTTCTTC. Translated: CASSGLNNEQFF.